A single sample gave rise to the 9 T cell receptor beta chains below, sequenced in a study of blood T cell repertoires in COVID-19 (TCRdb year 2020). The library was built by means of the immunoSEQ multiplex PCR assay. In its TCRdb copy, this immuneACCESS table keeps in-frame sequences only and misses some clones. Where compared with another copy, unresolved V genes explain less than half of these, and the others have no known cause. The sample yields fewer than 350,000 clones; more than 85% were counted once. The biggest ten clones account for approximately 4.6% of the sample. Sequencing was performed on peripheral blood. The receptors originated from a man aged 40-49 years with acute or convalescent COVID-19.

This rearrangement joins TRBV6-5 to TRBJ1-5; no definite D call. The CDR3 extends over 15 amino acids. The germline V and J ends were trimmed by 4 bases and 10 bases, with 20 bases remaining between them. From germline, CDR1 is MNHEY and CDR2 SVGAGI. The CDR3 bases are TGTGCCAGCAGTTCTTCTCACGAGCCCCTGAGACCCCAGCATTTT. Its protein product is CASSSSHEPLRPQHF.

The genes are TRBV3-1 (or the pseudogene TRBV3-2) and TRBJ2-2; 9 bases are a match to TRBD2. CDR3 length: 16 amino acids. V trimming: 2 bases; J trimming: 7 bases; junction bases outside the gene matches: 8. Per germline, CDR1 LGHDT and CDR2 YNNKEL (reference sequence). The CDR3 here is CASSQQGAGGSGELFF. In DNA, the CDR3 is TGTGCCAGCAGCCAACAGGGAGCGGGGGGTAGCGGGGAGCTGTTTTTT.

V is TRBV30 and J is TRBJ1-3; 10 bases fit TRBD1. The CDR3 has 16 amino acids. V shed 4 bases, J shed 1 base, and the junction held 7 bases outside the gene matches. The germline CDR1 and CDR2 sequences are GTSNPN and SVGIG (reference sequence). CDR3 protein: CAWKGTGANSGNTIYF. The CDR3 DNA reads TGTGCCTGGAAGGGGACAGGGGCTAATTCTGGAAACACCATATATTTT. Full variable domain (remainder filled in from reference TRBV30 and TRBJ1-3): SQTIHQWPATLVQPVGSPLSLECTVEGTSNPNLYWYRQAAGRGLQLLFYSVGIGQISSEVPQNLSASRPQDRQFILSSKKLLLSDSGFYLCAWKGTGANSGNTIYFGEGSWLTVV.

The chain links TRBV5-6 to TRBJ1-6; D is perhaps TRBD1 (5 bases). With 0 bases removed from V and 0 bases from J, the gap between germline ends came to 10 bases. Germline V gives CDR1 SGHDT, CDR2 YYEEEE. The CDR3 extends over 17 amino acids. The CDR3 DNA reads TGTGCCAGCAGCTTGGACAGGCCCAGCTCCTATAATTCACCCCTCCACTTT. The encoded protein is CASSLDRPSSYNSPLHF.

A note on this clone: A read error may account for a junction end that differs from germline. J is TRBJ2-7 and V is TRBV6-4; TRBD2 might be the D (6 bases). Per germline, CDR1 MRHNA and CDR2 SNTAGT. The length of the CDR3 is 12 residues. The CDR3 nucleotides are TGTGCCAGCAGTGACTTGGCTAGCGACGGGAACTTC. Translation: CASSDLASDGNF.

The J gene is TRBJ2-1, the V gene TRBV19; 7 bases are a match to TRBD1. The CDR3 consists of 14 residues. Germline V gives CDR1 LNHDA, CDR2 SQIVND (reference sequence). V gave up 6 bases and J gave up 0 bases; unmatched junction bases: 2. Here the CDR3 reads CASRHRGSYNEQFF. CDR3 DNA: TGTGCCAGTAGACACAGGGGCTCCTACAATGAGCAGTTCTTC.

Regarding this clone: Other DNA sequences within the sample encode an identical CDR3. The V gene is TRBV5-1, the J gene TRBJ1-6; 8 nucleotides agree with TRBD1. This CDR3 has 14 residues. Per germline, CDR1 SGHRS and CDR2 YFSETQ. Trimming removed 2 bases from V and 10 bases from J; junction bases left unmatched: 5. This CDR3 reads CASSFGTGGSPLHF. The DNA for the CDR3 is TGCGCCAGCAGCTTCGGGACAGGTGGGTCACCCCTCCACTTT.

The chain joins TRBV10-2 to TRBJ1-1, with D perhaps TRBD1 (5 bases). CDR3 size: 13 residues. Germline CDR1 reads WSHSY; CDR2 reads SAAADI. V was trimmed by 6 bases and J by 1 base, leaving 9 bases between them. CDR3 coding DNA: TGCGCCAGCAGCGACACAGGGAACACTGAAGCTTTCTTT. Its protein is CASSDTGNTEAFF.

The CDR3 is CASRPPSGGEGYTF. CDR3 in DNA: TGTGCCAGCAGACCCCCCTCAGGGGGAGAGGGCTACACCTTC. This chain joins TRBV5-4 and TRBJ1-2, with 7 bases matching TRBD1. CDR1 SGHNT and CDR2 YYREEE come from the germline V gene (reference sequence). There are 14 residues in the CDR3. Germline trimming cut 5 bases from V and 8 bases from J; bases unmatched to any gene: 12.